Below, 3 T cell receptor beta chains from the same sample are listed, as sequenced in a study of blood T cell repertoires in COVID-19. The repertoire was sequenced with immunoSEQ multiplex PCR; TCRdb's copy has only in-frame clones and lacks some. The sample yields roughly 150,000 clones, around 81% seen once. Sequencing was performed on PBMCs or T cells enriched from blood (not recorded which). These receptors originate from a woman in her thirties or forties who had recovered from COVID-19.

In DNA form, the CDR3 reads TGTGCCAGCAGCAAGGGACTAAATGAAAAACTGTTTTTT. It specifies CASSKGLNEKLFF. This rearrangement joins TRBV7-8 to TRBJ1-4, with D possibly being TRBD1 (5 bases). The CDR3 length is 13 residues. Germline loops: CDR1 SGHVS, CDR2 FQNEAQ. V was shortened by 5 bases and J by 5 bases, with 9 bases between the two germline ends.

The V call is TRBV12-3 or TRBV12-4, the J call TRBJ1-5; D gene ambiguous. The CDR3 runs 13 residues. Trimming cost V 4 bases and J 11 bases, with 15 bases left between them. Here the CDR3 DNA reads TGTGCCAGCAGTTCGGACGGGAAGCAAGCCCAGCATTTT. It encodes CASSSDGKQAQHF.

This clone appeared a single time. The V gene is TRBV4-1, the J gene TRBJ2-3; TRBD2 matches 9 bases. CDR1 is MGHRA, CDR2 YSYEKL, per germline. The CDR3 runs to 17 residues. V trimming: 4 bases; J trimming: 0 bases; junction bases outside the gene matches: 8. The CDR3 sequence: CASSPSIAGESTDTQYF. CDR3 bases: TGCGCCAGCAGCCCATCCATAGCGGGGGAGAGCACAGATACGCAGTATTTT.